This T cell receptor (beta chain) is drawn from a study of T cell repertoires in cytomegalovirus infection. This clonotype was recorded a few times. Germline CDR1 LNHDA, CDR2 SQIVND (reference sequence). The CDR3 runs 14 residues. Trimming left V 6 bases short and J 2 bases short, with 13 bases between. Each CDR3 protein gets one entry after TCRdb re-called the reads with MiXCR. The sample holds around 530,000 distinct CDR3 sequences, about 15% seen once. The receptor comes from a human donor in good health (CMV status not recorded). Some clones in this sample may be carry-over from other donors' samples. The V gene is TRBV19, the J gene TRBJ1-2; D unresolved. Material: CD8+ T cells from PBMCs. CDR3 DNA sequence: TGTGCCAGTAGCCTTTGGACGGAGAACTATGGCTACACCTTC. Translation: CASSLWTENYGYTF.